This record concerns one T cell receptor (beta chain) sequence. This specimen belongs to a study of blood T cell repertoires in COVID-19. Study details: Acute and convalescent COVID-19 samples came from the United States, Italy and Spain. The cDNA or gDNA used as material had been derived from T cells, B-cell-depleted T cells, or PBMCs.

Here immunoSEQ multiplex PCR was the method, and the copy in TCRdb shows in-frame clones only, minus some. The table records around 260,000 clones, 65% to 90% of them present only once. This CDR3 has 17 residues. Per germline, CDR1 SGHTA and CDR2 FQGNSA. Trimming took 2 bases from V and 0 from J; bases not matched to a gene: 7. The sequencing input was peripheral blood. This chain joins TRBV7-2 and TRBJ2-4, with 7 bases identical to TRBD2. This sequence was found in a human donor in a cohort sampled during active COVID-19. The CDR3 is CASSLSGGSGAKNIQYF. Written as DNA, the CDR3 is TGTGCCAGCAGCTTAAGCGGCGGGAGTGGAGCCAAAAACATTCAGTACTTC.